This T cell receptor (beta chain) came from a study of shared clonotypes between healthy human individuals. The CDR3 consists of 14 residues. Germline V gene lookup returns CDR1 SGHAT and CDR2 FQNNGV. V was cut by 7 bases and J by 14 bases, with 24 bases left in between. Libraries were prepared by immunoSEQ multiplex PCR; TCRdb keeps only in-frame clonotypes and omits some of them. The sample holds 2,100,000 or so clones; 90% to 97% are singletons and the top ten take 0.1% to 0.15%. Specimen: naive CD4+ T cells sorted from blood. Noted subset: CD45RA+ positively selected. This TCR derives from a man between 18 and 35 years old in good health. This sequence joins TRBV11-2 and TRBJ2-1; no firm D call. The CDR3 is CASTQDGLPREEFF. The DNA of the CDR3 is TGTGCCAGCACCCAAGATGGGCTACCCCGAGAGGAGTTCTTC.